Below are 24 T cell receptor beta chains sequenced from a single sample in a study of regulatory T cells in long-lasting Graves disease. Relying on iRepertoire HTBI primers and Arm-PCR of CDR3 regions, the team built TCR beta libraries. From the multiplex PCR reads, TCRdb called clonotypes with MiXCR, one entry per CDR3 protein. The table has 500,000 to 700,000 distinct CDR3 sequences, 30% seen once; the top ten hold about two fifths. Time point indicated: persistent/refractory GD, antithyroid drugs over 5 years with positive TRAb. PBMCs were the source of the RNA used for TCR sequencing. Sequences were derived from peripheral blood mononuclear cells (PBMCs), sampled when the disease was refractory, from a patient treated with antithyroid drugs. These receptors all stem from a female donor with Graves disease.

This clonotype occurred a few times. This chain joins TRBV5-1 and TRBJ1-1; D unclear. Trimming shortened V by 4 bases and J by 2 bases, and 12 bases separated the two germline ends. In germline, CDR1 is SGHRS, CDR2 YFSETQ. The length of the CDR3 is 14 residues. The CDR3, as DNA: TGCGCCAGCAGCCTCCGGACCCAAAACACTGAAGCTTTCTTT. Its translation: CASSLRTQNTEAFF.

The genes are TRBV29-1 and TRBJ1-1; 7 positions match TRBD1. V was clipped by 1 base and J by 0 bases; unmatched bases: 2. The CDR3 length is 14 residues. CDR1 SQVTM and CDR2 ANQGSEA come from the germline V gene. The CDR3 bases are TGCAGCGTTGAAGGAGGACAGGTGAACACTGAAGCTTTCTTT. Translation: CSVEGGQVNTEAFF. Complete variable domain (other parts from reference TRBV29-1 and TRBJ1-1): SAVISQKPSRDICQRGTSLTIQCQVDSQVTMMFWYRQQPGQSLTLIATANQGSEATYESGFVIDKFPISRPNLTFSTLTVSNMSPEDSSIYLCSVEGGQVNTEAFFGQGTRLTVV.

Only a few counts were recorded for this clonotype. CDR3 residues: CASSSEMSWTSGGNTGELFF. The CDR3 DNA follows: TGTGCCAGCAGCTCGGAGATGTCGTGGACTAGCGGGGGGAACACCGGGGAGCTGTTTTTT. V usage is TRBV7-9 and J usage is TRBJ2-2; 13 bases align to TRBD2. Looked up from germline, CDR1 is SEHNR and CDR2 is FQNEAQ (reference sequence). With V trimmed by 4 bases and J by 1 base, 12 bases remained unmatched. The CDR3 length is 20 residues.

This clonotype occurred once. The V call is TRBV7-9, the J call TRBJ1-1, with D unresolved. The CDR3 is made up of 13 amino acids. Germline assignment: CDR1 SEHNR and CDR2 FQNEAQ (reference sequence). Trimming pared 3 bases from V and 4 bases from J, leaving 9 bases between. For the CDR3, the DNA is TGTGCCAGCAGCTTTAGGGTGAGCACTGAAGCTTTCTTT. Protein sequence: CASSFRVSTEAFF.

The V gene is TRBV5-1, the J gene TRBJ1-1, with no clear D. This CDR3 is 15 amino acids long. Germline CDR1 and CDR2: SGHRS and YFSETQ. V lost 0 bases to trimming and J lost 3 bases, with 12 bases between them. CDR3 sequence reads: CASSLEAGWYTEAFF. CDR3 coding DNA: TGCGCCAGCAGCTTGGAGGCAGGTTGGTACACTGAAGCTTTCTTT.

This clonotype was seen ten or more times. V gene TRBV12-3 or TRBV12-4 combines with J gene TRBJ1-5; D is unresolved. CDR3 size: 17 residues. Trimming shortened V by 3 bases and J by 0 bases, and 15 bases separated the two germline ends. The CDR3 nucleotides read TGTGCCAGCAGTTTTGCGTTCGCAGACTATAGCAATCAGCCCCAGCATTTT. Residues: CASSFAFADYSNQPQHF.

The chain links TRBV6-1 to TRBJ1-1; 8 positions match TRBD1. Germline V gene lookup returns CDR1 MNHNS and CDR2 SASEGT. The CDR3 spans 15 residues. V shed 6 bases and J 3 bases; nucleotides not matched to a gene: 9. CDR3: CASRQKRQGYTEAFF. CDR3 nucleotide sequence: TGTGCCAGCAGACAGAAAAGACAGGGGTACACTGAAGCTTTCTTT.

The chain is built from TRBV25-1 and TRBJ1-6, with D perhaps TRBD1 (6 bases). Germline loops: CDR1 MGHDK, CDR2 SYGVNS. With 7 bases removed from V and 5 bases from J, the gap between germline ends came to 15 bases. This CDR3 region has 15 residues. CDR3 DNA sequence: TGTGCCAGCACTTCCTCCGGGACAAATAATTCACCCCTCCACTTT. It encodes CASTSSGTNNSPLHF.

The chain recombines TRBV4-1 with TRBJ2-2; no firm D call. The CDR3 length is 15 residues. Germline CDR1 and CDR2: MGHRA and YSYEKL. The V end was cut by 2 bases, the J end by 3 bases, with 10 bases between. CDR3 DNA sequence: TGCGCCAGCAGCCAACTTACCTATGACACCGGGGAGCTGTTTTTT. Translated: CASSQLTYDTGELFF.

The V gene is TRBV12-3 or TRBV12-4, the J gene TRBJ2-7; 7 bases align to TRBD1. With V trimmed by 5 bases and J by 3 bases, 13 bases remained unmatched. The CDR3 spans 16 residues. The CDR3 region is CASSGTAETGSYEQYF. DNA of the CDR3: TGTGCCAGCAGTGGGACAGCGGAGACGGGGAGCTACGAGCAGTACTTC.

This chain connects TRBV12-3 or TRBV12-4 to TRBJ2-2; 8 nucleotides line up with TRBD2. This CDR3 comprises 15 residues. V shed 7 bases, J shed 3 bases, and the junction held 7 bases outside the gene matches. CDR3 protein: CASNEAGVDTGELFF. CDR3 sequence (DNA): TGTGCCAGCAATGAAGCGGGAGTGGACACCGGGGAGCTGTTTTTT.

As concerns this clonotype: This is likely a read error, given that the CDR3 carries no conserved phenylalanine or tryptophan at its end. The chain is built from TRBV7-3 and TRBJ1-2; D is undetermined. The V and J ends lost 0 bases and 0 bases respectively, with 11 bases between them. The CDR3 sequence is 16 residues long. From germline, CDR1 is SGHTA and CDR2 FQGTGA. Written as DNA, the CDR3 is TGTGCCAGCAGCTTAACGCCGGATCGTGCTAACTATGGCTACACCTCC. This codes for CASSLTPDRANYGYTS.

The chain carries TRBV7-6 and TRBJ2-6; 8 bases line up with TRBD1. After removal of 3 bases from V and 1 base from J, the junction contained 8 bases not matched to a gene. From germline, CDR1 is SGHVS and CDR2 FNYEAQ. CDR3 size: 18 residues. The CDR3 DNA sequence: TGTGCCAGCAGCTTGGTCAGGGGGCCGAGGTCTGGGGCCAACGTCCTGACTTTC. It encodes CASSLVRGPRSGANVLTF.

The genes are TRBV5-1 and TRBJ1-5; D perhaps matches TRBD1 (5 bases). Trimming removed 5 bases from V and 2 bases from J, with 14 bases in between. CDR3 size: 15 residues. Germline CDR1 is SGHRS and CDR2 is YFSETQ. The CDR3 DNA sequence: TGCGCCAGCAGGACAGTCCCCTCGGGCAATCAGCCCCAGCATTTT. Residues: CASRTVPSGNQPQHF.

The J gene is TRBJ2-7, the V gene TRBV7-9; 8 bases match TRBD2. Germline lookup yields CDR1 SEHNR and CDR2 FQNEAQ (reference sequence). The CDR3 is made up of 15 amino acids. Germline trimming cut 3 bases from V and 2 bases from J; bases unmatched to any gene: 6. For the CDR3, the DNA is TGTGCCAGCAGCTTCGGAGCGGGAGCCCCCTACGAGCAGTACTTC. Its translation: CASSFGAGAPYEQYF.

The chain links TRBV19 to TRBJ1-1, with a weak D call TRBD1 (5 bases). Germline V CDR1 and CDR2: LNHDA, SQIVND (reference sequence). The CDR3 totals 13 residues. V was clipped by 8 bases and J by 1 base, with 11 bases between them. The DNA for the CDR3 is TGTGCCAGTGGTGGAGGGGAGAACACTGAAGCTTTCTTT. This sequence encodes CASGGGENTEAFF.

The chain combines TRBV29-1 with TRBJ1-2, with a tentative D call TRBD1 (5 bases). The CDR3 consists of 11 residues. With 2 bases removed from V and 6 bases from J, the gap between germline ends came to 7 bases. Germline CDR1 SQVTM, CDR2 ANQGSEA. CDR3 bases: TGCAGCGTTGAAAGCAGGGATGGCTACACCTTC. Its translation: CSVESRDGYTF.

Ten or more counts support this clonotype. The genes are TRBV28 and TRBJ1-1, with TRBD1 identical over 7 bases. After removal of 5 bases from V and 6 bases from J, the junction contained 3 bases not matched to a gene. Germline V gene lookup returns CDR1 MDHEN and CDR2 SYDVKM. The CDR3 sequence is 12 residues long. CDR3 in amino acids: CASSRGTAEAFF. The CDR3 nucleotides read TGTGCCAGCAGTAGAGGGACAGCTGAAGCTTTCTTT. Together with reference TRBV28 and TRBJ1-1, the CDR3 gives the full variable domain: DVKVTQSSRYLVKRTGEKVFLECVQDMDHENMFWYRQDPGLGLRLIYFSYDVKMKEKGDIPEGYSVSREKKERFSLILESASTNQTSMYLCASSRGTAEAFFGQGTRLTVV.

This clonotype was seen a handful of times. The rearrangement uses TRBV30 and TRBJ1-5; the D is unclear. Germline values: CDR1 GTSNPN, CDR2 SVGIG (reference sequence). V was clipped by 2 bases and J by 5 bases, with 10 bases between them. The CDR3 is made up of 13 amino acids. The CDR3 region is CAWSRQPYQPQHF. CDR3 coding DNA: TGTGCCTGGAGTCGTCAGCCGTATCAGCCCCAGCATTTT.

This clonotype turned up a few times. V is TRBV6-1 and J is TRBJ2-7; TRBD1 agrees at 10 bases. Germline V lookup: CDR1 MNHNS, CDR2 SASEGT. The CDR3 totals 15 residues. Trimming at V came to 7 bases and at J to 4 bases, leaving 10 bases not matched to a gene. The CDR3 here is CASTHPWTGGYEQYF. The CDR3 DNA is TGTGCCAGCACCCACCCTTGGACAGGGGGGTACGAGCAGTACTTC.

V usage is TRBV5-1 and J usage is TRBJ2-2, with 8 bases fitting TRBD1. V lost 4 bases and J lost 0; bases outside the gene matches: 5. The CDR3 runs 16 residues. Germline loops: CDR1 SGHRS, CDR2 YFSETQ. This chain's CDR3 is CASSQLTGANTGELFF. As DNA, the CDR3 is TGCGCCAGCAGCCAGCTGACAGGGGCGAACACCGGGGAGCTGTTTTTT.

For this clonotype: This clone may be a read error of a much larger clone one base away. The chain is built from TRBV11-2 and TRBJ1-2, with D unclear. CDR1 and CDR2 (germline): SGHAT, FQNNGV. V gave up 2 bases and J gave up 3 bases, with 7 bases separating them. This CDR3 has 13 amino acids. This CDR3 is CASSLNGYYGYTF. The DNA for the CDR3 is TGTGCCAGCAGCTTAAACGGATACTATGGCTACACCTTC.

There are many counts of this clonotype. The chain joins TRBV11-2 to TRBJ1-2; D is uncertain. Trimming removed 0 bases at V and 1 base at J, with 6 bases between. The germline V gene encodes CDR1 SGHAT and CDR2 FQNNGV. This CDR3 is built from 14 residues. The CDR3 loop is CASSLEFLNYGYTF. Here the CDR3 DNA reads TGTGCCAGCAGCTTAGAGTTCCTTAACTATGGCTACACCTTC.

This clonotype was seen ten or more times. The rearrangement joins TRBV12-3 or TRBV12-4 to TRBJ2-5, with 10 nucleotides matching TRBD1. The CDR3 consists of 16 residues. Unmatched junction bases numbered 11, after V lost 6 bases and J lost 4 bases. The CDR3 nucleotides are TGTGCCAGCAGCAACCAAGGACAGGGGGTGGGAGAGACCCAGTACTTC. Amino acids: CASSNQGQGVGETQYF.